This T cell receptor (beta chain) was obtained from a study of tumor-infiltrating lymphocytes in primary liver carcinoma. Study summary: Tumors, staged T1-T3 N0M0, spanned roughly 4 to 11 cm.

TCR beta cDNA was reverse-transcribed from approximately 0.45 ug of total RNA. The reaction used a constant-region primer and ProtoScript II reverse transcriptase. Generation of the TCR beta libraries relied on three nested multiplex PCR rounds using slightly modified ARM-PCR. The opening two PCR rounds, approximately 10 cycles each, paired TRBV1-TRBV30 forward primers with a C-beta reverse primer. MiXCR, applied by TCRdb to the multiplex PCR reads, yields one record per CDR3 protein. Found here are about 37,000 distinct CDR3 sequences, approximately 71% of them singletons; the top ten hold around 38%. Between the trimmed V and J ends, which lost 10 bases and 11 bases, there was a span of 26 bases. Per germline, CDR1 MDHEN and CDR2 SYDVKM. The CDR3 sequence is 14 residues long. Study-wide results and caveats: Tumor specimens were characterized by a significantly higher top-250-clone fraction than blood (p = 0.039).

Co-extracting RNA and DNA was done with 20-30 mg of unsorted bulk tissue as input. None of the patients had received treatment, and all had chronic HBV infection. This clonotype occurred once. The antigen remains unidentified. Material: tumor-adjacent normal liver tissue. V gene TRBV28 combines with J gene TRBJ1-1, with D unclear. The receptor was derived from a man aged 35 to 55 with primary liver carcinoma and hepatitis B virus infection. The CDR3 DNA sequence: TGTGCCATTAGTCCACACACGTCGTTTGGGTTGGCTTTCTTT. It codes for CAISPHTSFGLAFF. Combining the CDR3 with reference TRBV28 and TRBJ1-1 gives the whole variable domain DVKVTQSSRYLVKRTGEKVFLECVQDMDHENMFWYRQDPGLGLRLIYFSYDVKMKEKGDIPEGYSVSREKKERFSLILESASTNQTSMYLCAISPHTSFGLAFFGQGTRLTVV.